The rows below give T cell receptor beta chains drawn from one sample of a study of blood T cells in healthy people across ages. TCRdb independently ran MiXCR on the 5' RACE reads; one entry per CDR3 protein. In the table there are about 1.6 million distinct CDR3 sequences, about 31% of which are singletons. The specimen sequenced was blood. Receptors originate from a woman aged 30 to 39 in good health. CDR3s include the opening cysteine and the closing phenylalanine or tryptophan. The order of the fields is V gene, clone size, J gene, D gene, CDR3 DNA, CDR3 protein. The D gene is left open where the match is weak. The size entry is marked missing in some rows and otherwise reads once, few, many or a size class.

TRBV6-1	few	TRBJ2-5	TRBD2	TGTGCCAGCAGTCCTAGCGGGGGGGCCAGGGAGACCCAGTACTTC	CASSPSGGARETQYF
TRBV28	NA	TRBJ2-4	NA	TGTGCCAGCAGTCGCCCCTCGGATCGAGCCAAAAACATTCAGTACTTC	CASSRPSDRAKNIQYF
TRBV5-1	NA	TRBJ1-6	NA	TGCGCCAGCAGCTTGGTACAGCTTGAGAATTCACCCCTCCACTTT	CASSLVQLENSPLHF
TRBV3-1	NA	TRBJ1-1	TRBD1	TGTGCCAGCAGCCAAGGGGGACAGGGGGGTGAAGCTTTCTTT	CASSQGGQGGEAFF
TRBV6-2/TRBV6-3	few	TRBJ2-7	NA	TGTGCCAGCAGTTACATGGCCGGGCCCTACGAGCAGTACTTC	CASSYMAGPYEQYF
TRBV6-1	many	TRBJ2-1	TRBD1	TGTGCCAGCAGTGAGACAGGGAGCTCCTACAATGAGCAGTTCTTC	CASSETGSSYNEQFF
TRBV12-3/TRBV12-4	NA	TRBJ1-4	NA	TGTGCCAGCACCTCCCCGGGAACCGAAAAACTGTTTTTT	CASTSPGTEKLFF
TRBV20-1	NA	TRBJ2-7	NA	TGCAGTGCTAGAGATGAAGCGGGCTTCTCCTACGAGCAGTACTTC	CSARDEAGFSYEQYF
TRBV24-1	NA	TRBJ1-4	NA	TGTGTCACCAGTGATTTGGGTCGACAGCCTAATGAAAAACTGTTTTTT	CVTSDLGRQPNEKLFF
TRBV27	NA	TRBJ2-1	TRBD2	TGTGCCAGCAGTCCCTCGGGACTAGCGGGAGGAACATCCTACAATGAGCAGTTCTTC	CASSPSGLAGGTSYNEQFF